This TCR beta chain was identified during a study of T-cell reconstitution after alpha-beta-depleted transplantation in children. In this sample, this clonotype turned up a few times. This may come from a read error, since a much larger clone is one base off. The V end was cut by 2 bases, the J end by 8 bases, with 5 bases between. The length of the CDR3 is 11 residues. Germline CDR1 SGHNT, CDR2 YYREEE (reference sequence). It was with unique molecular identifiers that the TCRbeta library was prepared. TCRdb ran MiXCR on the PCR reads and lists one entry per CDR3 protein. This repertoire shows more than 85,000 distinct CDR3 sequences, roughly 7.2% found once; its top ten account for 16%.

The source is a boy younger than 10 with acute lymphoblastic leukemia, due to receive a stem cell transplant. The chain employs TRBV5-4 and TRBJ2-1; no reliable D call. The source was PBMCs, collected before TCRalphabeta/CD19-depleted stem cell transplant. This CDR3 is CASSFSHEQFF. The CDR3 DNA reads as TGTGCCAGCAGCTTCAGCCATGAGCAGTTCTTC.